The clone carrying this T cell receptor (beta chain) has a handful of counts. TCRdb itself ran the 5' RACE reads through MiXCR, one entry per CDR3 protein. The data contain 600,000 to 850,000 distinct CDR3 sequences, about 20% of them singletons. The sample is drawn from a study of identical twins. Germline V lookup: CDR1 SGHNT, CDR2 YYREEE (reference sequence). This CDR3 contains 16 residues. V was pared by 4 bases and J by 3 bases, with 9 bases of the junction left unmatched. This sample was also put to use in a study of T cells expressing NK-cell markers.

Sequences were obtained from PBMCs. This chain connects TRBV5-4 to TRBJ2-7, with 11 positions matching TRBD1. The TCR sequence derives from a woman between 18 and 30 years old in good health. The CDR3: CASSDSGTGGVYEQYF. In DNA, the CDR3 is TGTGCCAGCAGCGACTCCGGGACAGGGGGTGTCTACGAGCAGTACTTC.